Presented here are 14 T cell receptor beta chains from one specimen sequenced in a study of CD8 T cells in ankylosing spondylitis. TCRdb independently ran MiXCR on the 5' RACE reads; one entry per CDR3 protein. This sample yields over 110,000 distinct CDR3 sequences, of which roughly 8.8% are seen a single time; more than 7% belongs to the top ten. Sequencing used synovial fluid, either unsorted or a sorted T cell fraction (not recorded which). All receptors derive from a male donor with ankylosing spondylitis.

The CDR3 protein is CASSLTRTSGSRTDTQYF. CDR3 sequence (DNA): TGTGCCAGCAGCTTAACCAGGACTAGCGGGAGTAGAACAGATACGCAGTATTTT. The chain carries TRBV11-2 and TRBJ2-3, with 13 bases lining up with TRBD2. The CDR3 has 18 residues. With 2 bases clipped from V and 3 bases from J, the junction kept 8 bases outside the gene matches. Germline CDR1 and CDR2: SGHAT and FQNNGV.

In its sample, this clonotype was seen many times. Here the CDR3 DNA reads TGTGCCAGTGACAGGGGAGGGTATAGCAATCAGCCCCAGCATTTT. Protein sequence: CASDRGGYSNQPQHF. This chain uses TRBV6-2 or TRBV6-3 with TRBJ1-5; 8 nucleotides line up with TRBD1. The CDR3 consists of 15 residues. With V trimmed by 9 bases and J by 0 bases, 7 bases remained unmatched. Germline V gene sequence: CDR1 MNHEY, CDR2 SVGEGT.

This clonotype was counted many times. CDR3 sequence reads: CASSEEAWDTEAFF. CDR3 bases: TGTGCCAGCAGTGAAGAGGCATGGGACACTGAAGCTTTCTTT. The chain combines TRBV6-1 with TRBJ1-1; D unclear. The length of the CDR3 is 14 residues. Trimming took 1 base from V and 3 from J, leaving 9 bases between them. Germline V CDR1 and CDR2: MNHNS, SASEGT.

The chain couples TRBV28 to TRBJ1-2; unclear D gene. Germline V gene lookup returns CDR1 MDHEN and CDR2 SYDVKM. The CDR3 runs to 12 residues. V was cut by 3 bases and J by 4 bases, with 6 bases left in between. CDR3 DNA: TGTGCCAGCAGTTTGCGGAGCTATGGCTACACCTTC. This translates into CASSLRSYGYTF.

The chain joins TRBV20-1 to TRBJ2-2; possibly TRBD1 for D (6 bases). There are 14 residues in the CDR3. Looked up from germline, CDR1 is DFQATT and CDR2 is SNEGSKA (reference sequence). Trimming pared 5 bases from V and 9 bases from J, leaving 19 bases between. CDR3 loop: CSASLGGVGRELFF. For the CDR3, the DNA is TGCAGTGCTTCACTAGGGGGAGTAGGTCGGGAGCTGTTTTTT.

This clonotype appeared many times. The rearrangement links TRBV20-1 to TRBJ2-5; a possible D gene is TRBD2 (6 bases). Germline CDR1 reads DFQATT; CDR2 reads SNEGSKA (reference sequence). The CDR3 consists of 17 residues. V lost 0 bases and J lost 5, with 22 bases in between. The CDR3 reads CSARDAGRGGGQETQYF. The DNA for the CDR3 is TGCAGTGCTAGAGATGCCGGGAGAGGCGGAGGGCAGGAGACCCAGTACTTC.

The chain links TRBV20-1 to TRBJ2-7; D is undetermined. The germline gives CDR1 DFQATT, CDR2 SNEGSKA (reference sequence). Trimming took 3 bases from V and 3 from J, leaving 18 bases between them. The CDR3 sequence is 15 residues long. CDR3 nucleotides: TGCAGTGCTAGGAGCCCAGAGAGCTTAGGCTACGAGCAGTACTTC. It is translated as CSARSPESLGYEQYF.

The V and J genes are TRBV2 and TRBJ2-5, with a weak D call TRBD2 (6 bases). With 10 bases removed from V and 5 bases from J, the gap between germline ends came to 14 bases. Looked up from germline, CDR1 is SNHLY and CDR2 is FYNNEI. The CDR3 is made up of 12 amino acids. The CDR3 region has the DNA TGTGCCACCGAGGGACTCGGGGAGACCCAGTACTTC. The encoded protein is CATEGLGETQYF.

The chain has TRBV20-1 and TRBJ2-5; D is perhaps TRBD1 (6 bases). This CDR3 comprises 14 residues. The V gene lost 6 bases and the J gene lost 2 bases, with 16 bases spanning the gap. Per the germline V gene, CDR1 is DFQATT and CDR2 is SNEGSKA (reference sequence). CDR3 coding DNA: TGCAGTGCCCAATCCCCGAGGGGGCAAGAGACCCAGTACTTC. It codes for CSAQSPRGQETQYF.

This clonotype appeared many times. The CDR3 loop is CASSESSPGTHTQYF. The CDR3 DNA follows: TGTGCCAGCAGTGAATCTTCCCCAGGGACGCATACGCAGTATTTT. This chain links TRBV25-1 with TRBJ2-3; D tentatively reads TRBD1 or TRBD2 (5 bases each). Trimming removed 1 base from V and 7 bases from J, with 15 bases in between. Germline lookup yields CDR1 MGHDK and CDR2 SYGVNS. The CDR3 has 15 residues.

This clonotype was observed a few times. The DNA of the CDR3 is TGTGCCAGCTCACCCATCGGACAGGGCAACACTGAAGCTTTCTTT. The encoded protein is CASSPIGQGNTEAFF. V is TRBV18 and J is TRBJ1-1, with 8 bases identical to TRBD1. Trimming removed 3 bases from V and 2 bases from J; junction bases left unmatched: 5. The germline gives CDR1 KGHSH, CDR2 LQKENI. This CDR3 spans 15 amino acids.

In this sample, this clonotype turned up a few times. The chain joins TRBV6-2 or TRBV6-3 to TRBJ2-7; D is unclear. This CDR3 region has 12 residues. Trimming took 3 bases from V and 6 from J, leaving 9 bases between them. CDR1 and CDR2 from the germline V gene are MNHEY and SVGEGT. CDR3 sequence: CASSYRLLEQYF. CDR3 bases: TGTGCCAGCAGTTATCGCTTACTCGAGCAGTACTTC.

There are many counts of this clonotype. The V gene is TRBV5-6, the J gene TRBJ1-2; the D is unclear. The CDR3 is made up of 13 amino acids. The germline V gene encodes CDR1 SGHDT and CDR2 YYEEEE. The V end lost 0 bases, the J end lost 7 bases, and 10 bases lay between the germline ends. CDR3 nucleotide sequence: TGTGCCAGCAGCTTGGTAACTTCGGGTGGCTACACCTTC. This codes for CASSLVTSGGYTF.

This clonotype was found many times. The DNA for the CDR3 is TGCAGTGCTAGACGCATGGGGTTGATGGGGGATACGCAGTATTTT. This gives the protein CSARRMGLMGDTQYF. The rearrangement links TRBV20-1 to TRBJ2-3; no reliable D call. The CDR3 has 15 residues. Between the trimmed V and J ends, which lost 2 bases and 6 bases, there was a span of 18 bases. Germline assignment: CDR1 DFQATT and CDR2 SNEGSKA (reference sequence).